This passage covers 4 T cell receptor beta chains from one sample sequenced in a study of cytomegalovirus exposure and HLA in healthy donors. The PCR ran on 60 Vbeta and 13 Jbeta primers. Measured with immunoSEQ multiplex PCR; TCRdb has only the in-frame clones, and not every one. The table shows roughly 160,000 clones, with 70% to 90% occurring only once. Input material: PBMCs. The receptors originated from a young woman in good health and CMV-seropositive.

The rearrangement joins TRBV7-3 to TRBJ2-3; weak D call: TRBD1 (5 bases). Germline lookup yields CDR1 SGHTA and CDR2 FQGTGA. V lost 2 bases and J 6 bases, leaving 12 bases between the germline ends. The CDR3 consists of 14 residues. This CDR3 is CASSLSSWGDTQYF. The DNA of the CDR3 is TGTGCCAGCAGCTTATCTTCCTGGGGCGATACGCAGTATTTT.

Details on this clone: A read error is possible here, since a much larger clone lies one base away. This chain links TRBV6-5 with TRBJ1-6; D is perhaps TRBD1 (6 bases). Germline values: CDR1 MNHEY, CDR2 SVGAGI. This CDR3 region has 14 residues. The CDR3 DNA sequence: TGTGCCAGCAGTGAACAGGGATACTATTCACTCCTCCACTTT. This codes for CASSEQGYYSLLHF.

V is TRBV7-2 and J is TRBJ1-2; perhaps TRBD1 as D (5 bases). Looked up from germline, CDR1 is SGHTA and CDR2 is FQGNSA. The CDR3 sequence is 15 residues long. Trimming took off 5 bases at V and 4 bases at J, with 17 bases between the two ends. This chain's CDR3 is CASSLRVGGGYGYTF. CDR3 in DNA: TGTGCCAGCAGCCTACGCGTTGGGGGGGGCTATGGCTACACCTTC. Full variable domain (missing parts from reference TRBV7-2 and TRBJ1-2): GAGVSQSPSNKVTEKGKDVELRCDPISGHTALYWYRQSLGQGLEFLIYFQGNSAPDKSGLPSDRFSAERTGGSVSTLTIQRTQQEDSAVYLCASSLRVGGGYGYTFGSGTRLTVV.

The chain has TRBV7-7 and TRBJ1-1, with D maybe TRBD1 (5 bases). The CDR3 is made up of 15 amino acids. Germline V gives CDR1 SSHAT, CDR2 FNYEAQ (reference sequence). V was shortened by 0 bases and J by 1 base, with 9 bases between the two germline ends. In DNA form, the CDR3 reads TGTGCCAGCAGCTTAGCGGGGGGAAAGAACACTGAAGCTTTCTTT. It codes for CASSLAGGKNTEAFF.